This TCR beta chain is from a study of blood T cells in healthy people across ages. General study results and limits: As age increased, TCR beta diversity per million T cells fell in a roughly linear fashion.

A sample-barcoded 5' primer and a J-beta primer mix were used in a second PCR of roughly 6 to 11 cycles. The template-switch adaptor, which had 12 random nucleotides, put a tag on each cDNA molecule. From each sample, at least 3 million paired-end reads containing CDR3 were obtained. TCRdb reprocessed the 5' RACE reads via MiXCR and lists one record per CDR3 protein. Among 550,000 to 750,000 distinct CDR3 sequences listed, roughly 21% were seen once. This CDR3 is 16 amino acids long. Note on this clonotype: Its antigen is not identified.

This TCR came from an older man in good health. Sequenced input: blood. The chain links TRBV12-3 or TRBV12-4 to TRBJ2-5, with 11 positions matching TRBD1. With the DNA end fitting TRBJ2-7 better, the J assignment may be wrong. CDR3 protein: CASSRRDRGSFYEQYF. CDR3 sequence (DNA): TGTGCCAGCAGTCGCCGGGACAGGGGGAGTTTCTACGAGCAGTACTTC.